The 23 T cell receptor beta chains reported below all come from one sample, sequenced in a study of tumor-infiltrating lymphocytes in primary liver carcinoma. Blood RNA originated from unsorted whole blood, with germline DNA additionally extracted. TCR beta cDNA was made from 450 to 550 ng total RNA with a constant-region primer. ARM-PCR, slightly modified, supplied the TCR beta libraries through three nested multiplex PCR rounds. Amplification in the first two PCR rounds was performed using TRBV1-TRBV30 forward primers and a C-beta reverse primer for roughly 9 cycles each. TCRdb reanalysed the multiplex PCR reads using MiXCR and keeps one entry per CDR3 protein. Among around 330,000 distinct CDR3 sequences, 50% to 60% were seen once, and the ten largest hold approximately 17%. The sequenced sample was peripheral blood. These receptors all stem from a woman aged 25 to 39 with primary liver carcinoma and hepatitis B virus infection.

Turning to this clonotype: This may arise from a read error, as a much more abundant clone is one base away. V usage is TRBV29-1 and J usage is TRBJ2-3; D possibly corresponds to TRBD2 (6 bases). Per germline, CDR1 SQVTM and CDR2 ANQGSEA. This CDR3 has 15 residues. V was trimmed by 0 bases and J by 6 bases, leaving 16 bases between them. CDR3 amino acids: CSVEDRGLGLDTQYF. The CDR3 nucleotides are TGCAGCGTTGAAGACCGAGGCCTGGGACTGGATACGCAGTATTTT.

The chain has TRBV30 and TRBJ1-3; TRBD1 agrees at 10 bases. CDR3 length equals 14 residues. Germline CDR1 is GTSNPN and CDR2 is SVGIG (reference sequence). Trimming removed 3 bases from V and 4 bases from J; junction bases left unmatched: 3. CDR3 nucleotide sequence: TGTGCCTGGAGGACAGGGGGCGAAGGAAACACCATATATTTT. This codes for CAWRTGGEGNTIYF. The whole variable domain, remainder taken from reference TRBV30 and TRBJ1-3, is SQTIHQWPATLVQPVGSPLSLECTVEGTSNPNLYWYRQAAGRGLQLLFYSVGIGQISSEVPQNLSASRPQDRQFILSSKKLLLSDSGFYLCAWRTGGEGNTIYFGEGSWLTVV.

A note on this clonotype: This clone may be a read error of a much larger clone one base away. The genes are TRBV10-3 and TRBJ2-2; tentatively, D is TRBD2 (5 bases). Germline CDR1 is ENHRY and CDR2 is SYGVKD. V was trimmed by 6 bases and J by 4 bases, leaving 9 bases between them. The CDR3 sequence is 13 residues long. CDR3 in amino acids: CAIRYEGTGELFF. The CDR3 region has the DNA TGTGCCATCAGGTACGAGGGCACCGGGGAGCTGTTTTTT.

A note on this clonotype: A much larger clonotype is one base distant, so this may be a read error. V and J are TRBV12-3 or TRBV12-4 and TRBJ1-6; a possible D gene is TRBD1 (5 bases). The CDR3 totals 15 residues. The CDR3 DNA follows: TGTGCCATCAGTTTAAGGGACCTTTATAATTCACCCCTCCACTTT. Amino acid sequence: CAISLRDLYNSPLHF.

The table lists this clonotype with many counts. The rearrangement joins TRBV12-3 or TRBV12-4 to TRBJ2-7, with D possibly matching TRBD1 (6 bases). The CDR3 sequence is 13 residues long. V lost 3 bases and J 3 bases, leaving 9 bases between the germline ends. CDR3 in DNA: TGTGCCAGCAGTTTTCAGGGGTACTACGAGCAGTACTTC. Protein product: CASSFQGYYEQYF.

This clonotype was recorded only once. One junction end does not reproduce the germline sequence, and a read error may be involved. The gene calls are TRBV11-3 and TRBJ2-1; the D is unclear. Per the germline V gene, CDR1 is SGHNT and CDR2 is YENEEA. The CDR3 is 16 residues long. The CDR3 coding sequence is TGTACCAGCAGCCTCACCCTCGTCCTAACCTACAATGAGCAGTTCTTC. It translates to CTSSLTLVLTYNEQFF.

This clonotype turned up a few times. The CDR3 DNA is TGTGCCAGCAGCCTCGGGACAGGGAACTCCTACGAGCAGTACTTC. Translated: CASSLGTGNSYEQYF. The chain couples TRBV28 to TRBJ2-7; 9 nucleotides align to TRBD1. Germline lookup yields CDR1 MDHEN and CDR2 SYDVKM. V was pared by 6 bases and J by 0 bases, with 6 bases of the junction left unmatched. The CDR3 totals 15 residues.

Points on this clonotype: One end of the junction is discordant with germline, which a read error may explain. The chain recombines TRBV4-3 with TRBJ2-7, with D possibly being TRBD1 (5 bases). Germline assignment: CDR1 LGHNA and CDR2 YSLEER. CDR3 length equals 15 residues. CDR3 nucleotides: TGTGCCAGCAGCCAGCTACAGGACAACTCCTACGAGCAGTACTTC. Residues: CASSQLQDNSYEQYF.

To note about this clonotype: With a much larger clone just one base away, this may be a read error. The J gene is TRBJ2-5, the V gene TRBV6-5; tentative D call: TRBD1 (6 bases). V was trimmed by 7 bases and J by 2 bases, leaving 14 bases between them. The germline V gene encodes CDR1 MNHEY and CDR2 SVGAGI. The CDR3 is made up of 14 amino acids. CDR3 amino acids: CASNRTETQETQYF. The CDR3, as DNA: TGTGCCAGCAACCGGACAGAAACTCAAGAGACCCAGTACTTC.

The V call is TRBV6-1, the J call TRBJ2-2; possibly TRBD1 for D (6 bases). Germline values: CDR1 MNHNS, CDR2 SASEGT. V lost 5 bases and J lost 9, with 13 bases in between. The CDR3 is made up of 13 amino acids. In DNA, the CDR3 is TGTGCCAGCAGTAGCCTCAGGGGAAGGGAGCTGTTTTTT. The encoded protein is CASSSLRGRELFF.

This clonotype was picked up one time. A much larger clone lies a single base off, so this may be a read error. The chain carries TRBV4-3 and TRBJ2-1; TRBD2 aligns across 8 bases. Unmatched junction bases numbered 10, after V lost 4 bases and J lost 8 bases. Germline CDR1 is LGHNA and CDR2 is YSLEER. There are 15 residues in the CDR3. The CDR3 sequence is CASSRRAGAADEQFF. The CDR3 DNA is TGCGCCAGCAGCCGTCGAGCGGGAGCGGCCGATGAGCAGTTCTTC.

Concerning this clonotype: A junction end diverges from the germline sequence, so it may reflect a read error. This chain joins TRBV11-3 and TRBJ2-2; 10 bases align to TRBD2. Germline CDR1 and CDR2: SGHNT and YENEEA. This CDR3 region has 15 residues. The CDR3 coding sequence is TGTACCAGCAGTTCGGGACTAGCGAACACCGGGGAGCTGTTATTT. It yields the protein CTSSSGLANTGELLF.

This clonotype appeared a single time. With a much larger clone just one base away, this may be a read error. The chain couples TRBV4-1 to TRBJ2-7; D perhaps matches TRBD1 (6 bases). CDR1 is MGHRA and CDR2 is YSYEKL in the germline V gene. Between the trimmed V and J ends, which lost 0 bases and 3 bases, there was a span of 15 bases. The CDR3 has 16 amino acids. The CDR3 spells CASSQEGTWGLYEQYF. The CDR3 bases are TGCGCCAGCAGCCAAGAAGGGACATGGGGCCTCTACGAGCAGTACTTC.

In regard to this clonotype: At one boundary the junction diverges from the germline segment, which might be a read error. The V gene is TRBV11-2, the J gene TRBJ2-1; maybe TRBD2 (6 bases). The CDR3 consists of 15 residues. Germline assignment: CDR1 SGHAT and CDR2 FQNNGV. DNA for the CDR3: TGTGTCAGCAGCTTTCTAGCGATCTCCTACAATGAGCAGTTCTTC. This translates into CVSSFLAISYNEQFF. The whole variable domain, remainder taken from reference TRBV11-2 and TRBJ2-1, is EAGVAQSPRYKIIEKRQSVAFWCNPISGHATLYWYQQILGQGPKLLIQFQNNGVVDDSQLPKDRFSAERLKGVDSTLKIQPAKLEDSAVYLCVSSFLAISYNEQFFGPGTRLTVL.

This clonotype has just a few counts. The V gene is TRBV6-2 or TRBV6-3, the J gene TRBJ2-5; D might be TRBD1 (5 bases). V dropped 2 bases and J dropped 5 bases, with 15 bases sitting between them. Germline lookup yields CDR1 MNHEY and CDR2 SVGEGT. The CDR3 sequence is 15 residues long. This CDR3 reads CASSYVGLKGETQYF. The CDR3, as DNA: TGTGCCAGCAGTTACGTGGGGTTGAAGGGGGAGACCCAGTACTTC.

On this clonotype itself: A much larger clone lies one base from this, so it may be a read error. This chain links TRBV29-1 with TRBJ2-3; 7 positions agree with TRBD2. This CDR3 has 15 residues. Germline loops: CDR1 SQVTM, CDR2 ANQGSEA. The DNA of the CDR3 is TGCAGCGTGACCCTTCTGGGGTCCCGGGGGGATACGAAGTATTTT. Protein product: CSVTLLGSRGDTKYF.

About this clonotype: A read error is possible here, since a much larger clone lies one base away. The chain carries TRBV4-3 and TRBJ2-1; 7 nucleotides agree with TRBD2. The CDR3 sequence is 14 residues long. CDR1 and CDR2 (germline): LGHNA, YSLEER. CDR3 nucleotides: TGCGCCAACAGCCGGGGACTAAATTACAATGAGCAGTTCTTC. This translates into CANSRGLNYNEQFF.

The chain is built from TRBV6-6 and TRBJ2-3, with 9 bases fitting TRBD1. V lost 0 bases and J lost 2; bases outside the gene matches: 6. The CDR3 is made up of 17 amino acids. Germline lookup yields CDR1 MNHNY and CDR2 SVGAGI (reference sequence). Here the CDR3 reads CASSYSGGTGTTDTQYF. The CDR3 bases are TGTGCCAGCAGTTACTCGGGAGGGACAGGGACCACAGATACGCAGTATTTT.

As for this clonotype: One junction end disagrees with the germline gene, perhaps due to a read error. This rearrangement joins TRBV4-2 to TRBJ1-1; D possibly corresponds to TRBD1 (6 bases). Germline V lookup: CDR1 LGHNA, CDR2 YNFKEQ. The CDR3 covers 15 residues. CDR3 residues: CASSQESGANNEAFF. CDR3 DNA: TGTGCCAGCAGCCAAGAGTCGGGGGCCAACAATGAAGCTTTCTTT.

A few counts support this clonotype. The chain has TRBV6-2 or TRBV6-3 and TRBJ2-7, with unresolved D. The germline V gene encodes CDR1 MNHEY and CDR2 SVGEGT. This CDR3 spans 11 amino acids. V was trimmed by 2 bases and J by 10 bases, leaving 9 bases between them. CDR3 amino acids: CASSYKTNQYF. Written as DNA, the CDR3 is TGTGCCAGCAGTTACAAGACCAACCAGTACTTC.

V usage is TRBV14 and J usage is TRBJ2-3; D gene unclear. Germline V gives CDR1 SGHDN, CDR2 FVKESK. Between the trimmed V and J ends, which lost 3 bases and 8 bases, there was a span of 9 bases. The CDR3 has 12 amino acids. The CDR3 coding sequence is TGTGCCAGCAGCCATATCCCGTCTACGCAGTATTTT. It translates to CASSHIPSTQYF.

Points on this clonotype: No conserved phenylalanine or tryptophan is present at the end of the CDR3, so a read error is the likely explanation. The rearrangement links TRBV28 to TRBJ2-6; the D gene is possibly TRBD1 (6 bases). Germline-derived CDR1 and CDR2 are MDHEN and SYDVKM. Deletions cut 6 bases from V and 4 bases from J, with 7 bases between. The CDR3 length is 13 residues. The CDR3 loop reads CASSTGGANVLTL. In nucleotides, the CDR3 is TGTGCCAGCAGCACAGGGGGGGCCAACGTCCTGACTCTC.

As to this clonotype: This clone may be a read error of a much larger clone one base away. CDR3 sequence: CSVEALLADTQYF. In nucleotides, the CDR3 is TGCAGCGTTGAAGCGCTGCTCGCAGATACGCAGTATTTT. V usage is TRBV29-1 and J usage is TRBJ2-3; D gene uncertain. V was trimmed by 1 base and J by 4 bases, leaving 9 bases between them. The length of the CDR3 is 13 residues. The germline gives CDR1 SQVTM, CDR2 ANQGSEA.